This T cell receptor beta chain was recorded in a study of T cells in women clearing cervical HPV infection. Study-wide context: HLA type stays a possible confounder, typing being limited.

General study findings and limits: It is unknown whether associations predate infection; no effector/memory or HPV-specific sorting. CIN3+ cases had significantly higher TCR richness than controls; evenness did not differ.

Genomic DNA, averaging around 1,200 ng per sample, yielded TCR beta CDR3 via immunoSEQ. Data came from immunoSEQ multiplex PCR; TCRdb stores just in-frame clones and leaves some out. Recorded for this sample: about 15,000 clones. CDR3 length equals 14 residues. Germline V CDR1 and CDR2: SGHNT, YENEEA. V dropped 6 bases and J dropped 3 bases, with 14 bases sitting between them. In the case of this clone: Its antigen remains unknown. The read ends 3 residues shy of where the CDR3 ends; the end is completed using the germline J gene.

This chain connects TRBV11-3 to TRBJ1-2; possible D gene TRBD1, 5 bases. The sample comprised blood buffy coat. This TCR was recovered from a woman aged 18 to 69 with a cervical HPV16 infection that either progressed to CIN3+ or cleared (not recorded which). The sequenced CDR3 bases are TGTGCCAGCAGTTTGGGGGGTTCCGACTATGGC. Residues: CASSLGGSDYG. The full CDR3 protein is CASSLGGSDYGYTF. The complete variable domain, with remaining parts taken from reference TRBV11-3 and TRBJ1-2, reads EAGVVQSPRYKIIEKKQPVAFWCNPISGHNTLYWYLQNLGQGPELLIRYENEEAVDDSQLPKDRFSAERLKGVDSTLKIQPAELGDSAVYLCASSLGGSDYGYTFGSGTRLTVV.